Each of the 27 T cell receptor beta chains below was sequenced from the same sample in a study of CD8 T cells in Susac syndrome. Roughly 0.45 to 1 ug RNA was reverse transcribed with random hexamers. MiXCR was run by TCRdb on the immunoSEQ multiplex PCR reads, yielding one entry per CDR3 protein. The table lists approximately 230,000 distinct CDR3 sequences, approximately 92% of them singletons. Sequenced sample: CD4+ T cells from PBMCs. The receptors were gathered from a human donor with multiple sclerosis.

As DNA, the CDR3 is TGCAGCTCACTTCTCGAAGATACGCAGTATTTT. This codes for CSSLLEDTQYF. The chain joins TRBV29-1 to TRBJ2-3; D not resolved. V was pared by 8 bases and J by 5 bases, with 11 bases between. The CDR3 length is 11 residues. Germline CDR1 SQVTM, CDR2 ANQGSEA.

The chain links TRBV7-2 to TRBJ1-1; a weak D match, TRBD1 (5 bases). Trimming took off 10 bases at V and 7 bases at J, with 19 bases between the two ends. This CDR3 contains 13 residues. In germline, CDR1 is SGHTA, CDR2 FQGNSA. This CDR3 is CAILTRRQNEAFF. The CDR3 bases are TGTGCCATCCTCACCCGAAGACAGAATGAAGCTTTCTTT.

The chain recombines TRBV4-1 with TRBJ2-7; D ambiguous. V shed 11 bases and J shed 2 bases, with 10 bases lying between them. The CDR3 covers 11 residues. Germline CDR1 and CDR2: MGHRA and YSYEKL. CDR3 nucleotides: TGCGCCTTCCCCTCGGCCTACGAGCAGTACGTC. Its translation: CAFPSAYEQYV.

In this sample, this clonotype turned up a few times. The rearrangement joins TRBV12-3 or TRBV12-4 to TRBJ1-2; 10 bases align to TRBD1. This CDR3 is 14 amino acids long. V shed 5 bases, J shed 5 bases, and the junction held 5 bases outside the gene matches. Here the CDR3 reads CASSPPGQGYGYTF. Here the CDR3 DNA reads TGTGCCAGCAGTCCGCCGGGACAGGGGTATGGCTACACCTTC.

The rearrangement uses TRBV3-1 and TRBJ1-1; 7 bases fit TRBD1. CDR1 LGHDT and CDR2 YNNKEL come from the germline V gene (reference sequence). J gave up 0 bases and V 4 bases, and 8 bases lay outside the gene matches. This CDR3 is 16 amino acids long. In DNA, the CDR3 is TGTGCCAGCAGCCTCGGGACAGCAATAATGAACACTGAAGCTTTCTTT. Its protein product is CASSLGTAIMNTEAFF.

V and J are TRBV3-1 and TRBJ2-1; D is undetermined. The CDR3 length is 20 residues. V dropped 0 bases and J dropped 0 bases, with 21 bases sitting between them. Germline V gene lookup returns CDR1 LGHDT and CDR2 YNNKEL (reference sequence). This chain's CDR3 is CASSQDSPYSRPDSYNEQFF. CDR3 bases: TGTGCCAGCAGCCAAGATTCTCCCTACTCGCGGCCTGACTCCTACAATGAGCAGTTCTTC.

The chain couples TRBV7-2 to TRBJ2-3; 10 nucleotides match TRBD1. V shed 5 bases, J shed 5 bases, and the junction held 10 bases outside the gene matches. Germline V gene data show CDR1 as SGHTA and CDR2 as FQGNSA. The length of the CDR3 is 16 residues. In nucleotides, the CDR3 is TGTGCCAGCAGCCCTAACCCGACAGGGGGCGGAGATACGCAGTATTTT. This gives the protein CASSPNPTGGGDTQYF.

This chain links TRBV18 with TRBJ1-6, with D perhaps matching TRBD1 (6 bases). The CDR3 sequence is 17 residues long. The ends were cut back, 2 bases at V and 2 bases at J, with 13 bases in the middle. The V gene's germline CDR1 is KGHSH and CDR2 LQKENI. The CDR3 DNA is TGTGCCAGCTCACCAACTGGGGGGGCTGCCTATAATTCACCCCTCCACTTT. Encoded protein: CASSPTGGAAYNSPLHF.

V is TRBV15 and J is TRBJ1-1; TRBD1 is a possible D gene (5 bases). Germline-derived CDR1 and CDR2 are LNHNV and YYDKDF (reference sequence). Trimming stripped 2 bases from V and 1 base from J, with 17 bases between. The CDR3 is made up of 17 amino acids. DNA for the CDR3: TGTGCCACCAGCAGACCCCCGAGGAGACAGAGGAACACTGAAGCTTTCTTT. Protein: CATSRPPRRQRNTEAFF. Looking up the rest from reference TRBV15 and TRBJ1-1 gives the full variable domain: DAMVIQNPRYQVTQFGKPVTLSCSQTLNHNVMYWYQQKSSQAPKLLFHYYDKDFNNEADTPDNFQSRRPNTSFCFLDIRSPGLGDTAMYLCATSRPPRRQRNTEAFFGQGTRLTVV.

The chain joins TRBV7-9 to TRBJ2-1; perhaps TRBD2 as D (5 bases). Germline V lookup: CDR1 SEHNR, CDR2 FQNEAQ (reference sequence). Trimming took 1 base from V and 13 from J, leaving 17 bases between them. The CDR3 runs to 14 residues. The CDR3 spells CASSLVFGPGEQFF. Written as DNA, the CDR3 is TGTGCCAGCAGCTTAGTTTTCGGACCCGGGGAACAGTTCTTC.

The chain couples TRBV5-1 to TRBJ2-3, with D possibly being TRBD1 (5 bases). V dropped 4 bases and J dropped 9 bases, with 18 bases sitting between them. The CDR3 consists of 14 residues. The germline gives CDR1 SGHRS, CDR2 YFSETQ. Here the CDR3 DNA reads TGCGCCAGCAGCCCGGCGGCAGGGAAAGGGACGCAGTATTTT. It codes for CASSPAAGKGTQYF.

This chain connects TRBV19 to TRBJ2-1; D perhaps matches TRBD2 (6 bases). Trimming shortened V by 0 bases and J by 4 bases, and 10 bases separated the two germline ends. Per germline, CDR1 LNHDA and CDR2 SQIVND (reference sequence). CDR3 size: 15 residues. CDR3 bases: TGTGCCAGTAGTATAGATGGAGGGAGATACAATGAGCAGTTCTTC. Translating gives CASSIDGGRYNEQFF.

V is TRBV10-3 and J is TRBJ2-7, with D tentatively TRBD1 (6 bases). The CDR3 extends over 14 amino acids. Germline assignment: CDR1 ENHRY and CDR2 SYGVKD. Trimming took 2 bases from V and 0 from J, leaving 8 bases between them. As DNA, the CDR3 is TGTGCCATCAGTGAGGGACAGAGCTCCTACGAGCAGTACGTC. It codes for CAISEGQSSYEQYV.

Only a few counts were recorded for this clonotype. J is TRBJ2-2 and V is TRBV19; D uncertain. The CDR3 runs to 12 residues. V gave up 4 bases and J gave up 3 bases, with 3 bases separating them. Germline-derived CDR1 and CDR2 are LNHDA and SQIVND (reference sequence). CDR3 coding DNA: TGTGCCAGTAGTACTTACACCGGGGAGCTGTTTTTT. Protein sequence: CASSTYTGELFF.

The chain has TRBV2 and TRBJ1-1; D remains ambiguous. Germline loops: CDR1 SNHLY, CDR2 FYNNEI. V lost 6 bases and J lost 10, with 15 bases in between. The CDR3 spans 12 residues. CDR3 sequence (DNA): TGTGCCAGCAGCCCGGACGGTCCGAGAGCTTTCTTT. Translated, it gives CASSPDGPRAFF. Combining the CDR3 with reference TRBV2 and TRBJ1-1 gives the whole variable domain EPEVTQTPSHQVTQMGQEVILRCVPISNHLYFYWYRQILGQKVEFLVSFYNNEISEKSEIFDDQFSVERPDGSNFTLKIRSTKLEDSAMYFCASSPDGPRAFFGQGTRLTVV.

The rearrangement uses TRBV27 and TRBJ2-3; D remains ambiguous. The CDR3 has 13 amino acids. Germline V CDR1 and CDR2: MNHEY, SMNVEV (reference sequence). Trimming left V 6 bases short and J 2 bases short, with 9 bases between. CDR3 coding DNA: TGTGCCAGCAGCCATACCCCCACAGATACGCAGTATTTT. Its translation: CASSHTPTDTQYF.

The chain employs TRBV28 and TRBJ1-2; possible D gene TRBD1, 5 bases. The ends were cut back, 3 bases at V and 8 bases at J, with 13 bases in the middle. The germline V gene has CDR1 MDHEN and CDR2 SYDVKM. This CDR3 contains 13 residues. The CDR3 DNA follows: TGTGCCAGCAGTTTGCTGTATGGGGGGGGCTACACCTTC. Translation: CASSLLYGGGYTF.

The J gene is TRBJ1-2, the V gene TRBV5-1; perhaps TRBD1 as D (5 bases). V lost 1 base and J lost 6, with 25 bases in between. This CDR3 region has 18 residues. Germline assignment: CDR1 SGHRS and CDR2 YFSETQ. Here the CDR3 reads CASSLYLTASLSDHGYTF. DNA of the CDR3: TGCGCCAGCAGCTTGTACTTGACAGCGTCGTTGTCCGACCATGGCTACACCTTC.

The chain carries TRBV2 and TRBJ2-5; D may correspond to TRBD1 or TRBD2 (5 bases each). The end of the DNA fits TRBJ2-7 better, so the J call may be wrong. This CDR3 region has 13 residues. The germline V gene encodes CDR1 SNHLY and CDR2 FYNNEI. The CDR3 spells CASRRVGAGEQYV. The CDR3 DNA is TGTGCCAGCAGGCGGGTAGGGGCCGGCGAGCAGTACGTC.

This chain uses TRBV20-1 with TRBJ1-2, with a possible D match to TRBD1 (6 bases). Germline V gives CDR1 DFQATT, CDR2 SNEGSKA (reference sequence). V gave up 2 bases and J gave up 2 bases, with 9 bases separating them. The CDR3 covers 13 residues. The CDR3 DNA reads TGCAGTGCTAGACACACAGGGAACTATGGCTACACCTTC. Its translation: CSARHTGNYGYTF.

This chain uses TRBV10-3 with TRBJ2-3, with a weak D call TRBD1 (5 bases). Germline assignment: CDR1 ENHRY and CDR2 SYGVKD. The V end lost 6 bases, the J end lost 4 bases, and 14 bases lay between the germline ends. This CDR3 has 14 residues. The CDR3 nucleotides read TGTGCCATCAGCCAGGGTGGTTACTCAGATACGCAGTATTTT. Protein: CAISQGGYSDTQYF.

The chain uses TRBV2 and TRBJ1-6; 7 bases match TRBD1. The germline V gene has CDR1 SNHLY and CDR2 FYNNEI. This CDR3 spans 15 amino acids. Trimming at V came to 6 bases and at J to 6 bases, leaving 8 bases not matched to a gene. The CDR3 loop is CASSRTGNLNSPLHF. CDR3 in DNA: TGTGCCAGCAGCAGGACAGGCAATCTTAATTCACCCCTCCACTTT. Full variable domain (rest looked up from reference TRBV2 and TRBJ1-6): EPEVTQTPSHQVTQMGQEVILRCVPISNHLYFYWYRQILGQKVEFLVSFYNNEISEKSEIFDDQFSVERPDGSNFTLKIRSTKLEDSAMYFCASSRTGNLNSPLHFGNGTRLTVT.

This chain uses TRBV3-1 with TRBJ1-1, with TRBD1 matching over 7 bases. Germline V gene lookup returns CDR1 LGHDT and CDR2 YNNKEL (reference sequence). This CDR3 has 17 residues. The V segment lost 0 bases and the J segment 6 bases; nucleotides outside the gene matches: 13. CDR3 coding DNA: TGTGCCAGCAGCCAAGAGATATGGGCAGGGGGTCCGGCTGAAGCTTTCTTT. Amino acids: CASSQEIWAGGPAEAFF.

The rearrangement uses TRBV5-1 and TRBJ2-5; D is undetermined. Looked up from germline, CDR1 is SGHRS and CDR2 is YFSETQ. This CDR3 has 12 amino acids. The V end was cut by 6 bases, the J end by 5 bases, with 11 bases between. The CDR3 loop is CASTLQGETQYF. DNA of the CDR3: TGCGCCAGCACCCTCCAAGGGGAGACCCAGTACTTC.

This clonotype was seen a handful of times. The chain combines TRBV7-6 with TRBJ2-7; maybe TRBD2 (6 bases). Trimming took off 5 bases at V and 7 bases at J, with 15 bases between the two ends. CDR3 length: 13 residues. Germline loops: CDR1 SGHVS, CDR2 FNYEAQ. The CDR3 nucleotides read TGTGCCAGCAGCCTATGGCTGGAGGGAGAGCAGTACTTC. Its translation: CASSLWLEGEQYF.

The chain is built from TRBV27 and TRBJ1-5; D is ambiguous. V lost 6 bases and J lost 3, with 18 bases in between. In germline, CDR1 is MNHEY, CDR2 SMNVEV (reference sequence). This CDR3 is built from 16 residues. The CDR3 spells CASRSHSTGNNQPQHF. CDR3 bases: TGTGCCAGCAGATCACACTCCACTGGGAACAATCAGCCCCAGCATTTT.

This clonotype was detected once. V gene TRBV20-1 combines with J gene TRBJ1-1; D may be TRBD1 (6 bases). The V end was cut by 3 bases, the J end by 6 bases, with 14 bases between. This CDR3 is built from 13 residues. CDR1 is DFQATT, CDR2 SNEGSKA, per germline (reference sequence). CDR3: CSASRQGRAEAFF. Written as DNA, the CDR3 is TGCAGTGCTAGTCGGCAGGGGAGGGCTGAAGCTTTCTTT.